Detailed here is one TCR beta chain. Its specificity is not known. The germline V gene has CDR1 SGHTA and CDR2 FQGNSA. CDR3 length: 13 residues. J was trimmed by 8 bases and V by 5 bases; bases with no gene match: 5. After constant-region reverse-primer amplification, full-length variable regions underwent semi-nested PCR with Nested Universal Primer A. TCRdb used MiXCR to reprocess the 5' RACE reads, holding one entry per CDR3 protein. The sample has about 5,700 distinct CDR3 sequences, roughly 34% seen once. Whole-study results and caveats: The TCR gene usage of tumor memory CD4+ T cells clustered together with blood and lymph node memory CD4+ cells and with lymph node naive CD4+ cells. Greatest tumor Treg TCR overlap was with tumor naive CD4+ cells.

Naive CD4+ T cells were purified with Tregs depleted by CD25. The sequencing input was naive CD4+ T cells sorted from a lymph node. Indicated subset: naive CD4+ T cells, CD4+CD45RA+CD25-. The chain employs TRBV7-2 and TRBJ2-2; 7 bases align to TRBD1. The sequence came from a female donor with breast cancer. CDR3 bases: TGTGCCAGCAGCAACCCGGGACAGGGGGAGCTGTTTTTT. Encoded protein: CASSNPGQGELFF.